These T cell receptor beta chains were read from a single sample in a study of blood T cell repertoires in COVID-19. The assay was immunoSEQ multiplex PCR, and TCRdb's table has in-frame clones only and misses some. Among fewer than 350,000 clones, around 85% were seen once, and the ten largest hold 6%. Specimen: PBMCs or T cells enriched from blood (not recorded which). The receptors shown here come from a woman in her thirties or forties who had recovered from COVID-19. The CDR3 runs from the conserved cysteine through the conserved F or W. Fields, in order: J gene, V gene, D gene, clone size, CDR3 length, CDR3 DNA, CDR3 protein. The D gene is left open where the match is weak. Not all rows give a size; the values are once, few, many and, for expanded clones, a class.

>TRBJ1-3|TRBV2|TRBD1|.|14
TGTGCCAGGACGACAGGGGACTCTGGAAACACCATATATTTT
CARTTGDSGNTIYF
>TRBJ2-1|TRBV7-3|TRBD2|.|19
TGTGCCAGCAGCAGACTAGCGGGAGGGCCCCAAAGCTCCTACAATGAGCAGTTCTTC
CASSRLAGGPQSSYNEQFF
>TRBJ2-7|TRBV11-2|TRBD2|.|14
TGTGCCAGCAGCTTGGGGTCACTAGCGAACGAGCAGTACTTC
CASSLGSLANEQYF
>TRBJ2-7|TRBV13|TRBD1|.|17
TGTGCCAGCAGCCAGGCGGGACAGGGGCGGGGAACCTACGAGCAGTACTTC
CASSQAGQGRGTYEQYF
>TRBJ2-5|TRBV6-5|.|.|14
TGTGCCAGCAGTTACTCGGCCAGGGAAGAGACCCAGTACTTC
CASSYSAREETQYF
>TRBJ1-6|TRBV6-1|TRBD1|few|14
TGTGCCAGCAGTGAGGCAGGGGGCGGCTCACCCCTCCACTTT
CASSEAGGGSPLHF
>TRBJ2-1|TRBV10-2|TRBD2|.|16
TGCGCCAGCAGTGGAAGCGGGACCCTCTCCTACAATGAGCAGTTCTTC
CASSGSGTLSYNEQFF
>TRBJ2-2|TRBV3-1/TRBV3-2|.|.|10
TGTGCCATCTTCTCCGGGGAGCTGTTTTTT
CAIFSGELFF
>TRBJ2-7|TRBV28|TRBD2|once|12
TGTGCCAGCAGTCCCAAGACTAGCCCGCAGTACTTC
CASSPKTSPQYF
>TRBJ2-7|TRBV7-9|TRBD2|.|15
TGTGCCAGCAGCAAGGGACTAGCGGGACTCTACGAGCAGTACTTC
CASSKGLAGLYEQYF
>TRBJ2-5|TRBV6-2/TRBV6-3|TRBD2|.|16
TGTGCCAGCAGTTACTCGACTAGCGGGAGCAGGGAGACCCAGTACTTC
CASSYSTSGSRETQYF